This TCR beta chain was found in a study of CXCR3-negative and CXCR3-positive naive CD8 T cells. Overall study findings and caveats: When CXCR3-positive naive cells were set against CXCR3-negative naive cells, the former had more hydrophobic TRB CDR3s. Similarly elevated diversity marked both naive subsets, with memory CD8+ cells showing far lower diversity. TRBV-TRBJ usage was alike in naive CXCR3-negative and CXCR3-positive cells but differed in memory cells. Partly lower CXCR3 expression followed cryopreservation, and most assays relied on fresh PBMCs.

The germline V gene has CDR1 DFQATT and CDR2 SNEGSKA (reference sequence). This CDR3 spans 15 amino acids. All TRB cDNA libraries came from 5' RACE performed with UMI labels. TCRdb reanalyzed the 5' RACE reads and collapses them to one entry per CDR3 protein, without DNA. The sample includes around 50,000 distinct CDR3 sequences. A remark on this clonotype: The antigen is not known.

This receptor was taken from a human donor in good health. Some clones in this sample may be carry-over from other donors' samples. The chain joins TRBV20-1 to TRBJ2-3. Sequenced sample: naive CXCR3+ CD8+ T cells from blood. As for subset: CD45RO-CCR7+CD27+CD95- naive CD8+ T cells expressing CXCR3 (TNR3+). CDR3 in amino acids: CSARVDLPGTDTQYF.